Listed here is a single TCR beta chain. Its antigen is as yet unknown. CDR3-region Arm-PCR and iRepertoire HTBI primers produced the TCR beta libraries. TCRdb re-called the multiplex PCR reads through MiXCR, storing one row per CDR3 protein. Here the sample spans roughly 450,000 distinct CDR3 sequences, about 20% being singletons. The sample belongs to a study of regulatory T cells in long-lasting Graves disease. Study observations and caveats: Patients with persistent disease showed a bias toward TRBV28, TRBJ1-2 and TRBJ2-5. New patients shared fewer public clonotypes (about 1,000) than persistent patients did (2,741).

Time point here: persistent/refractory GD, antithyroid drugs over 5 years with positive TRAb. PBMCs were the source of the RNA used for TCR sequencing. Germline CDR1 and CDR2: LNHDA and SQIVND (reference sequence). The CDR3 is 13 residues long. V was clipped by 6 bases and J by 4 bases, with 10 bases between them. This rearrangement joins TRBV19 to TRBJ1-5; TRBD1 is a possible D gene (5 bases). The source is a female donor with Graves disease. This specimen consisted of peripheral blood mononuclear cells (PBMCs), obtained when the disease was refractory, from a patient treated with antithyroid drugs. The DNA for the CDR3 is TGTGCCAGTAGCACGACAGTAAATCAGCCCCAGCATTTT. Protein product: CASSTTVNQPQHF.